This T cell receptor (beta chain) was sequenced during a study of neurological immune-mediated disorders. Points from the study as a whole: According to phylogenetic grouping, one related-CDR3 cluster, a possible signature, contained the repertoires of 18 of 34 multiple sclerosis patients. The multiple sclerosis repertoire cluster had no clinical or MRI correlate.

Germline V gene data show CDR1 as LNHNV and CDR2 as YYDKDF (reference sequence). The J segment lost 6 bases and the V segment lost 2 bases, leaving 10 bases of the junction unmatched. The CDR3 covers 17 residues. With 10-nucleotide random UMIs, 5'RACE was used to make the cDNA. TCRdb processed the 5' RACE reads anew with MiXCR; each CDR3 protein has one entry. The sample lists around 46,000 distinct CDR3 sequences; around 4.3% were seen once. In its sample, this clonotype was seen many times. Its antigen is not identified. This TCR came from a woman aged 55-70 years with multiple sclerosis. The J gene is TRBJ2-1, the V gene TRBV15; TRBD1 aligns across 10 bases. The material sequenced was PBMCs. The DNA for the CDR3 is TGTGCCACCAGCAGATCCGTCCCGGGACAGGGGTCCAATGAGCAGTTCTTC. Translating gives CATSRSVPGQGSNEQFF.